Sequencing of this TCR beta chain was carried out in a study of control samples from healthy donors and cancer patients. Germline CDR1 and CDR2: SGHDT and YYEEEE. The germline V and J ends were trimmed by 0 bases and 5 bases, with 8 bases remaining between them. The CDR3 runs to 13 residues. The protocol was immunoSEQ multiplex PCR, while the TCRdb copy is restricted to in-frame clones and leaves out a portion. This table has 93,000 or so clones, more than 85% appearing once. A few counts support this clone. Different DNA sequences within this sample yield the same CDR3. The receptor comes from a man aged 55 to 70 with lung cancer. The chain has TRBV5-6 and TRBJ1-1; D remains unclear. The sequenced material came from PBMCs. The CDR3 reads CASSLGFGTEAFF. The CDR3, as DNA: TGTGCCAGCAGCTTGGGTTTCGGTACTGAAGCTTTCTTT.